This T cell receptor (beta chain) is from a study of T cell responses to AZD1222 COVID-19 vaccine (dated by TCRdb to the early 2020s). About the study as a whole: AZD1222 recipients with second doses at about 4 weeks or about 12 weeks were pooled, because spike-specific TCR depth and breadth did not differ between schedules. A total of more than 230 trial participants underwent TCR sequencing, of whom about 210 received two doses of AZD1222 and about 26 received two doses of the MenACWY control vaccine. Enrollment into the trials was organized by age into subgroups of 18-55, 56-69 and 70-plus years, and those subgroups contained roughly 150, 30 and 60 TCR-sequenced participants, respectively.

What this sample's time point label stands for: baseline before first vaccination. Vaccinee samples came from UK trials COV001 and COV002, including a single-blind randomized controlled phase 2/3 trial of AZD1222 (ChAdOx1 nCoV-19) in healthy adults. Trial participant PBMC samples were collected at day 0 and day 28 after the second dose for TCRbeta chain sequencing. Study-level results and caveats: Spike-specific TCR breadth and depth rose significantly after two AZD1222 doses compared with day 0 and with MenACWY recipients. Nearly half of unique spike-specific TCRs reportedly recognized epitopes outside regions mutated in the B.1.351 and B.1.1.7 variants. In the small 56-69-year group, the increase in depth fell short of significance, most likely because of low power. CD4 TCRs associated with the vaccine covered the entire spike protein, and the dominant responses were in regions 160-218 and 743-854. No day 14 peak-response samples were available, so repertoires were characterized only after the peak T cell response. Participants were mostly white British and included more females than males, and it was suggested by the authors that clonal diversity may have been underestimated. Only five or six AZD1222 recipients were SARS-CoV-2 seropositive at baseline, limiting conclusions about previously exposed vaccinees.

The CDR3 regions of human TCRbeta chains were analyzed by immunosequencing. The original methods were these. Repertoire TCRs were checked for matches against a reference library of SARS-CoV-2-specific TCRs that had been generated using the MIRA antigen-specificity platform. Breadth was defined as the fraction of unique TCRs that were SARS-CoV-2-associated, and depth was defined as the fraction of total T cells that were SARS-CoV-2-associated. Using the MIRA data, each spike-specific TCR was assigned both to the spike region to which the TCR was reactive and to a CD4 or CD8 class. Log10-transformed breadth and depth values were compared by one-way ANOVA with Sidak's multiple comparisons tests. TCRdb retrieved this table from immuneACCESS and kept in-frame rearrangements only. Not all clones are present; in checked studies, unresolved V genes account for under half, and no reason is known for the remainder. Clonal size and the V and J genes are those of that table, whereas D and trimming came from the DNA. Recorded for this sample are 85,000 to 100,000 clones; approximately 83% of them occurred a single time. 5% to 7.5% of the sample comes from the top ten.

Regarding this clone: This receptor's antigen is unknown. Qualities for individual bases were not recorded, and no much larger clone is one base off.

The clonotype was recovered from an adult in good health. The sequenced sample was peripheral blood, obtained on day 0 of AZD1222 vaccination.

The CDR3 has the sequence CASSLGTNYEQYF. The DNA sequence is TGTGCCAGCAGCTTAGGTACGAACTACGAGCAGTACTTC. The chain employs TRBV5-4 and TRBJ2-7, with the D gene uncertain. The CDR3 goes from the cysteine to the phenylalanine over 13 residues. Left in the record is the CDR3 DNA by itself, 39 bases read in frame from the first base. V loses 2 bases of germline sequence and J loses 3 bases, and the interval between the two ends is 9 bases. Reading the germline V gene (reference sequence) gives CDR1 SGHNT and CDR2 YYREEE.